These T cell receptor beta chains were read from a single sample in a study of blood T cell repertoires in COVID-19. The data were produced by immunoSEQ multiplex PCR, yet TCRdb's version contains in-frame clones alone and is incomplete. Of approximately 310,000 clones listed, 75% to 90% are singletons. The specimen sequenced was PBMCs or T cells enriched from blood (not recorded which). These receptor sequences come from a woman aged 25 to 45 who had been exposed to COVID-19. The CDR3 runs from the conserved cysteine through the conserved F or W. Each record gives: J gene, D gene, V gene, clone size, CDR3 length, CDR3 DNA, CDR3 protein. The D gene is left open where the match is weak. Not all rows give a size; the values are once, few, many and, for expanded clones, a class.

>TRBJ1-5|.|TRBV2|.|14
TGTGCCAGCAGTATGAGGGTGGGCAATCAGCCCCAGCATTTT
CASSMRVGNQPQHF
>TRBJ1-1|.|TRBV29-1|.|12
TGCAGCGTAGACGCGGGGTCGACTGAAGCTTTCTTT
CSVDAGSTEAFF
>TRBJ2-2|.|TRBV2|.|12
TGTGCCAGCCAGAGGCTTACCGGGGAGCTGTTTTTT
CASQRLTGELFF
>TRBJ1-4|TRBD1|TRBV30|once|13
TGCGCCTGGGACAGGACAGGGAACGAAAAACTGTTTTTT
CAWDRTGNEKLFF
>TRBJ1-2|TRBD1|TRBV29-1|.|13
TGCAGCGTTGACTGGACAGGGAGCTATGGCTACACCTTC
CSVDWTGSYGYTF
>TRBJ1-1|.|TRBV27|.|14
TGTGCCAGCAAGGGGCTCCTCATGAACACTGAAGCTTTCTTT
CASKGLLMNTEAFF
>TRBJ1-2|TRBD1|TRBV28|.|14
TGTGCCAGCAGTGATGGACAGGGAACCTATGGCTACACCTTC
CASSDGQGTYGYTF
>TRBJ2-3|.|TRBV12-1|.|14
TGTGCCGGCTTAGTTCTGCGGTGCACAGATACGCAGTATTTT
CAGLVLRCTDTQYF
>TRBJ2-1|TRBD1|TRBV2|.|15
TGTGCCAGCACCCCCGGGACAGGGGGACGCAATGAGCAGTTCTTC
CASTPGTGGRNEQFF
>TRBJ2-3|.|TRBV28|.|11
TGTGCCAGCACCCGGGGGGATACGCAGTATTTT
CASTRGDTQYF
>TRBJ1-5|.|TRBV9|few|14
TGTGCCAGCAGCGTAGGCTACGGGTCTCAGCCCCAGCATTTT
CASSVGYGSQPQHF
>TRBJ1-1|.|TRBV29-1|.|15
TGCAGCTCATCGGGAGGAGGGGGGGTGAACACTGAAGCTTTCTTT
CSSSGGGGVNTEAFF
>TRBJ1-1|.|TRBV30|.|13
TGTGCCTGGAGAGGCAGGGAAAGTTTGAAAGCTTTCTTT
CAWRGRESLKAFF
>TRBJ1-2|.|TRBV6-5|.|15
TGTGCCAGCAGTTACACGGGGGGCTCTAACTATGGCTACACCTTC
CASSYTGGSNYGYTF
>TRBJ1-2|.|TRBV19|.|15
TGTGCCAGTAGTGTATGGACAGAACCTCTCTATGGCTACACCTTC
CASSVWTEPLYGYTF
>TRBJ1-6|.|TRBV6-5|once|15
TGTGCCAGCAGACGATGGACAGACACTAATTCACCCCTCCACTTT
CASRRWTDTNSPLHF
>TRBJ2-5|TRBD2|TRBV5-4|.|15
TGTGCCAGCAGCACGAGGACTAGCGCCCAAGAGACCCAGTACTTC
CASSTRTSAQETQYF
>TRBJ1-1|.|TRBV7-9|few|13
TGTGCCAGCAGCTCCCAGGTGAACACTGAAGCTTTCTTT
CASSSQVNTEAFF
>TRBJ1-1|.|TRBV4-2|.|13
TGTGCCAGCAGCCAAGACGGCAGCGAGGGAGCTTTCTTT
CASSQDGSEGAFF
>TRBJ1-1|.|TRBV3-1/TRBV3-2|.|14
TGTGCCAGCAGCCAAGGAGGGAAGAACACTGAAGCTTTCTTT
CASSQGGKNTEAFF
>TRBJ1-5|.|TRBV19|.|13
TGTGCCAGTAAGGCCAGCCGGGGTCAGCCCCAGCATTTT
CASKASRGQPQHF
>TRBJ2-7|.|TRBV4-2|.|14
TGTGCCAGCAGCCAAGATACCGGAGACTACGAGCAGTACTTC
CASSQDTGDYEQYF
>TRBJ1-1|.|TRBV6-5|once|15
TGTGCCAGCAACGATTTGAGGCGGGATGGCACTGAAGCTTTCTTT
CASNDLRRDGTEAFF
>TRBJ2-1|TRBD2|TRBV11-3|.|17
TGTGCCAGCAGCTTAGAGGCTAGCGGACTCCGGAACAATGAGCAGTTCTTC
CASSLEASGLRNNEQFF
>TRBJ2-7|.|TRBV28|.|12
TGTGCCAGCGCTCCCCGGGCCTACGAGCAGTACTTC
CASAPRAYEQYF
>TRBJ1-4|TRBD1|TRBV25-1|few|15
TGTGCCAGCAGTGAAGGGAGTCAGGGGGCTGAAAAACTGTTTTTT
CASSEGSQGAEKLFF
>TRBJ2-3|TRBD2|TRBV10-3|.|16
TGTGCCATCAGTGGCGGGCTAGCGGGATTTGGAGATACGCAGTATTTT
CAISGGLAGFGDTQYF
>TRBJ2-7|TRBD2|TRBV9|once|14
TGTGCCAGCAGCGTGAGGACTAGCTCCTACGAGCAGTACTTC
CASSVRTSSYEQYF
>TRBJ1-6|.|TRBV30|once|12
TGTGCCTGGCGACAGGAGAATTCACCCCTCCACTTT
CAWRQENSPLHF
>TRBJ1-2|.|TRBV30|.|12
TGTGCCTGGAGAGGGAGCGGCTATGGCTACACCTTC
CAWRGSGYGYTF
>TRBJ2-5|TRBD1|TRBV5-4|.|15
TGTGCCAGCAGCTTGGACAGGGGTTATTCGGGGACCCAGTACTTC
CASSLDRGYSGTQYF
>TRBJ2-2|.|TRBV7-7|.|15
TGTGCTAGCAGCTTAGCCTCCAGGAACACCGGGGAGCTGTTTTTT
CASSLASRNTGELFF
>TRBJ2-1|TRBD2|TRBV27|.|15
TGTGCCAGCAGTATCCCCGGGACTAGCGCCTATGAGCAGTTCTTC
CASSIPGTSAYEQFF
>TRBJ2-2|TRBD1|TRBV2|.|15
TGTGCCAGCCGATGGGACAGGGGAAACACCGAGGAGCTGTTTTTT
CASRWDRGNTEELFF
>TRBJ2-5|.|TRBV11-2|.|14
TGTGCCAGCAGCCCCACTAGTCCCCAAGAGACCCAGTACTTC
CASSPTSPQETQYF